A single TCR beta chain is shown here with its context. Its antigen is currently unknown. The PCR ran on 60 Vbeta and 13 Jbeta primers. Clones were sequenced by immunoSEQ multiplex PCR, and TCRdb holds only the in-frame ones, with some missing. The sample consists of about 140,000 clones, approximately 72% of them appearing once. This CDR3 is built from 16 residues. These data come from a study of cytomegalovirus exposure and HLA in healthy donors. Study outcomes and limitations: In an earlier analysis, productive rearrangement rates for most beta V segments clustered near 87% or 30%. The authors later found HLA-associated TCR beta chains more clonally expanded than equally common others. The authors excluded some V segments, including TRBV6-2 and TRBV6-3, as indistinguishable. An analysis that was carried out later associated 16,951 TCR beta sequences with HLA alleles at 0.05 false discovery rate.

Sequenced sample: PBMCs. The chain uses TRBV21-1 and TRBJ2-2; the table's D call TRBD2 went unverified against the DNA. TRBV21-1 represents a pseudogene. The sequence came from a woman aged 60-75 years in good health and CMV-seronegative. CDR3 DNA: TGTGCCAGCCTCCCTAGCGGGAGGTCGAACACCGGGGAGCTGTTTTTT. Its protein is CASLPSGRSNTGELFF.